This TCR beta chain originates from a study of tumor-infiltrating lymphocytes in primary liver carcinoma. General observations from the study: Tumors significantly exceeded blood in top-250-clone fraction (p = 0.039).

As for this clonotype: No antigen is known for it. Without the conserved terminal phenylalanine or tryptophan, this CDR3 likely stems from a read error.

Using a constant-region primer together with ProtoScript II reverse transcriptase, TCR beta cDNA was made from around 500 ng of total RNA. Libraries for TCR beta were built through three nested multiplex PCR rounds, which together made up a slightly modified ARM-PCR procedure. TRBV1-TRBV30 forward primers and a C-beta reverse primer were used in the first two PCR rounds, which each ran for about 10 cycles. TCRdb passed the multiplex PCR reads through MiXCR, listing each CDR3 protein once. The sample yields 150,000 to 200,000 distinct CDR3 sequences, 50% to 75% seen once. The CDR3 length is 14 residues. The germline gives CDR1 SGHAT, CDR2 FQNNGV. Extraction also yielded germline DNA, while blood RNA was obtained from unsorted whole blood. These patients lived with chronic HBV infection and had never been treated.

This clonotype was obtained from a man aged 35 to 55 with primary liver carcinoma and hepatitis B virus infection. This chain links TRBV11-2 with TRBJ2-5; D uncertain. Sequencing was performed on peripheral blood. CDR3 nucleotides: TGTGCCGGCAGCTTAACAGCTGGTGGGGAGACCCAGTACTCC. It specifies CAGSLTAGGETQYS.